The next 25 T cell receptor beta chains were all read from a single sample in a study of cytomegalovirus exposure and HLA in healthy donors. 13 Jbeta primers and 60 Vbeta primers were used for the PCR. TCRdb keeps only in-frame clones here, not all; method: immunoSEQ multiplex PCR. The sample has about 150,000 clones; over 70% are singletons. Sequences were obtained from PBMCs. These receptors were collected from a man aged 30 to 45 in good health and CMV-seropositive.

This clone was seen a handful of times. The chain has TRBV9 and TRBJ2-3; tentative D call: TRBD2 (6 bases). Trimming removed 0 bases at V and 2 bases at J, with 16 bases between. The germline gives CDR1 SGDLS, CDR2 YYNGEE. The CDR3 extends over 17 amino acids. This CDR3 is CASSVGGTPAPTDTQYF. CDR3 nucleotides: TGTGCCAGCAGCGTAGGGGGGACTCCGGCCCCCACAGATACGCAGTATTTT. Looking up the rest from reference TRBV9 and TRBJ2-3 gives the full variable domain: DSGVTQTPKHLITATGQRVTLRCSPRSGDLSVYWYQQSLDQGLQFLIQYYNGEERAKGNILERFSAQQFPDLHSELNLSSLELGDSALYFCASSVGGTPAPTDTQYFGPGTRLTVL.

The table lists this clone with a few counts. The gene calls are TRBV30 and TRBJ2-7, with 9 bases identical to TRBD2. CDR1 and CDR2 (germline): GTSNPN, SVGIG (reference sequence). Germline trimming cut 4 bases from V and 7 bases from J; bases unmatched to any gene: 5. The CDR3 loop spans 12 amino acids. The CDR3 nucleotides are TGTGCCTGGATAGCGGGAGTAAGGGAGCAGTACTTC. Translating it yields CAWIAGVREQYF. Looking up the rest from reference TRBV30 and TRBJ2-7 gives the full variable domain: SQTIHQWPATLVQPVGSPLSLECTVEGTSNPNLYWYRQAAGRGLQLLFYSVGIGQISSEVPQNLSASRPQDRQFILSSKKLLLSDSGFYLCAWIAGVREQYFGPGTRLTVT.

The CDR3 here is CASSVSGGYEQYF. DNA for the CDR3: TGTGCCAGCAGCGTAAGCGGGGGCTACGAGCAGTACTTC. V is TRBV9 and J is TRBJ2-7; 8 bases are shared with TRBD2. The CDR3 length is 13 residues. With V trimmed by 1 base and J by 3 bases, 0 bases remained unmatched. Germline V CDR1 and CDR2: SGDLS, YYNGEE.

The CDR3 DNA is TGTGCCATCAGTGAGGCTGGAGGCAGGGGCCCGGGAGAGACCCAGTACTTC. Amino acid sequence: CAISEAGGRGPGETQYF. V usage is TRBV10-3 and J usage is TRBJ2-5, with a tentative D call TRBD1 (6 bases). The CDR3 has 17 amino acids. Germline V gives CDR1 ENHRY, CDR2 SYGVKD. With 2 bases removed from V and 4 bases from J, the gap between germline ends came to 20 bases.

This clone is hyperexpanded within its sample. This chain joins TRBV4-3 and TRBJ2-2; 7 bases line up with TRBD1. The germline gives CDR1 LGHNA, CDR2 YSLEER. The V gene end was trimmed by 2 bases and the J gene end by 1 base; junction bases not matched to a gene: 16. The CDR3 has 20 amino acids. The CDR3 DNA sequence: TGCGCCAGCAGCCAATGGTCCATTGGTCTGGGACAGCTGAACACCGGGGAGCTGTTTTTT. This gives the protein CASSQWSIGLGQLNTGELFF.

V usage is TRBV6-5 and J usage is TRBJ2-5; D is undetermined. The ends were cut back, 8 bases at V and 7 bases at J, with 8 bases in the middle. The CDR3 covers 10 residues. CDR1 and CDR2 from the germline V gene are MNHEY and SVGAGI. The CDR3 DNA sequence: TGTGCCAGCGGAAGAGGGACCCAGTACTTC. This encodes CASGRGTQYF.

V and J are TRBV29-1 and TRBJ1-2; TRBD1 agrees at 9 bases. CDR1 SQVTM and CDR2 ANQGSEA come from the germline V gene. CDR3 size: 13 residues. The J segment lost 5 bases and the V segment lost 4 bases, leaving 5 bases of the junction unmatched. CDR3 sequence (DNA): TGCAGCGTTGTCTCCGACAGGGGGTATGGCTACACCTTC. Translation: CSVVSDRGYGYTF.

J is TRBJ1-5 and V is TRBV6-5, with TRBD1 as a possible D gene (5 bases). The germline V and J ends were trimmed by 5 bases and 4 bases, with 9 bases remaining between them. Germline V gives CDR1 MNHEY, CDR2 SVGAGI. The CDR3 loop spans 13 amino acids. Written as DNA, the CDR3 is TGTGCCAGCAGTCGGACACTAAATCAGCCCCAGCATTTT. Residues: CASSRTLNQPQHF.

The rearrangement uses TRBV10-3 and TRBJ1-1, with D perhaps TRBD1 (5 bases). The germline gives CDR1 ENHRY, CDR2 SYGVKD. The germline V and J ends were trimmed by 0 bases and 1 base, with 9 bases remaining between them. The length of the CDR3 is 15 residues. CDR3 sequence (DNA): TGTGCCATCAGTGAGTCGGAACAGGCGAACACTGAAGCTTTCTTT. Translated: CAISESEQANTEAFF.

The chain employs TRBV10-1 and TRBJ2-5; unclear D gene. The CDR3 extends over 13 amino acids. CDR1 and CDR2 (germline): WNHNN, SYGVQD (reference sequence). Between the trimmed V and J ends, which lost 5 bases and 3 bases, there was a span of 10 bases. The CDR3 loop is CASSSAAEETQYF. CDR3 bases: TGCGCCAGCAGTAGTGCGGCGGAAGAGACCCAGTACTTC.

The rearrangement joins TRBV11-2 to TRBJ2-3; D is undetermined. The length of the CDR3 is 15 residues. The V gene lost 3 bases and the J gene lost 2 bases, with 12 bases spanning the gap. Looked up from germline, CDR1 is SGHAT and CDR2 is FQNNGV. The CDR3 DNA reads as TGTGCCAGCAGCTTCCTCCGGCTAGACACAGATACGCAGTATTTT. Its protein is CASSFLRLDTDTQYF. The full variable domain, its missing parts supplied by reference TRBV11-2 and TRBJ2-3, is EAGVAQSPRYKIIEKRQSVAFWCNPISGHATLYWYQQILGQGPKLLIQFQNNGVVDDSQLPKDRFSAERLKGVDSTLKIQPAKLEDSAVYLCASSFLRLDTDTQYFGPGTRLTVL.

The chain is built from TRBV6-1 and TRBJ1-5; D is unclear. Germline V gene data show CDR1 as MNHNS and CDR2 as SASEGT. Trimming took off 6 bases at V and 10 bases at J, with 19 bases between the two ends. The CDR3 is 14 residues long. The CDR3 region has the DNA TGTGCCAGCAGGGGATATGGACTAGATTACCCCCAGCATTTT. As protein: CASRGYGLDYPQHF.

This clone was seen more than once but under ten times. The gene calls are TRBV12-2 and TRBJ2-1; the table gives TRBD1 as D, unverified against the DNA. TRBV12-2 is a pseudogene segment. The CDR3 is 20 residues long. The CDR3 sequence: CASRLPGQSYPGISYNEQFF. The CDR3 DNA reads TGTGCAAGTCGCCTACCGGGACAGTCCTATCCCGGTATCTCCTACAATGAGCAGTTCTTC.

The CDR3 DNA sequence: TGTGCCAGCAGCATTCACAGTAGCAATCAGCCCCAGCATTTT. As protein: CASSIHSSNQPQHF. The chain employs TRBV5-8 and TRBJ1-5; D remains ambiguous. The germline V gene encodes CDR1 SGHTS and CDR2 YDEGEE. CDR3 size: 14 residues. Trimming left V 4 bases short and J 0 bases short, with 8 bases between.

The rearrangement links TRBV11-2 to TRBJ1-4; 8 bases are a match to TRBD1. The CDR3 is made up of 12 amino acids. Germline assignment: CDR1 SGHAT and CDR2 FQNNGV. V shed 8 bases and J 12 bases; nucleotides not matched to a gene: 8. As DNA, the CDR3 is TGTGCCAGCGGGCGGACAGGGCCCCAACTGTTTTTT. Its protein product is CASGRTGPQLFF.

V gene TRBV2 combines with J gene TRBJ2-7; D gene unclear. There are 12 residues in the CDR3. V was shortened by 6 bases and J by 4 bases, with 10 bases between the two germline ends. Per the germline V gene, CDR1 is SNHLY and CDR2 is FYNNEI. This chain's CDR3 is CASRAQTYEQYF. In DNA, the CDR3 is TGTGCCAGCAGAGCGCAGACTTACGAGCAGTACTTC.

The chain couples TRBV20-1 to TRBJ1-2; possible D gene TRBD1, 5 bases. Germline lookup yields CDR1 DFQATT and CDR2 SNEGSKA (reference sequence). Trimming left V 7 bases short and J 8 bases short, with 14 bases between. This CDR3 is 11 amino acids long. The chain's CDR3 is CSGLGTPGYTF. In DNA, the CDR3 is TGCAGTGGTTTAGGGACTCCGGGCTACACCTTC.

The chain is built from TRBV28 and TRBJ2-1; no firm D call. Deletions cut 8 bases from V and 4 bases from J, with 6 bases between. Germline lookup yields CDR1 MDHEN and CDR2 SYDVKM. The CDR3 has 11 residues. Written as DNA, the CDR3 is TGTGCCAGCCGAGAATACAATGAGCAGTTCTTC. It specifies CASREYNEQFF.

The V gene is TRBV28, the J gene TRBJ1-1; D remains unclear. This CDR3 comprises 16 residues. Germline CDR1 reads MDHEN; CDR2 reads SYDVKM. V lost 7 bases and J lost 1, with 19 bases in between. CDR3 in DNA: TGTGCCAGCACCAGATCCCCCCGTCTGAAGAACACTGAAGCTTTCTTT. Translated: CASTRSPRLKNTEAFF. Using reference TRBV28 and TRBJ1-1 for the parts outside the CDR3, the full variable domain is DVKVTQSSRYLVKRTGEKVFLECVQDMDHENMFWYRQDPGLGLRLIYFSYDVKMKEKGDIPEGYSVSREKKERFSLILESASTNQTSMYLCASTRSPRLKNTEAFFGQGTRLTVV.

The table lists this clone with a few counts. This chain joins TRBV6-1 and TRBJ2-3, with unresolved D. The CDR3 runs to 14 residues. Germline CDR1 is MNHNS and CDR2 is SASEGT. Trimming removed 2 bases at V and 1 base at J, with 7 bases between. This CDR3 reads CASSELSGTDTQYF. Here the CDR3 DNA reads TGTGCCAGCAGTGAACTTAGTGGCACAGATACGCAGTATTTT.

The chain joins TRBV7-6 to TRBJ2-5; 9 bases fit TRBD2. CDR1 is SGHVS and CDR2 is FNYEAQ in the germline V gene. The CDR3 runs to 16 residues. The trim removed 1 base at V and 4 bases at J, leaving 7 bases unmatched. The CDR3 coding sequence is TGTGCCAGCAGCTTAGTTCCGCGGGGGGGAGGAGAGACCCAGTACTTC. It codes for CASSLVPRGGGETQYF.

The genes are TRBV2 and TRBJ2-7; 7 nucleotides align to TRBD1. The CDR3 is 16 residues long. V gave up 6 bases and J gave up 7 bases; unmatched junction bases: 18. Per germline, CDR1 SNHLY and CDR2 FYNNEI. CDR3 in DNA: TGTGCCAGCAGCCAATTCGGACAGGTATCTTCTTCGGAGCAGTACTTC. It translates to CASSQFGQVSSSEQYF.

This clone occurred a few times. The chain carries TRBV7-9 and TRBJ2-7; TRBD1 might be the D (6 bases). Germline V lookup: CDR1 SEHNR, CDR2 FQNEAQ (reference sequence). The CDR3 runs 15 residues. V gave up 6 bases and J gave up 6 bases, with 21 bases separating them. CDR3 protein: CASRLSTEGHGEQYF. In DNA form, the CDR3 reads TGTGCCAGCAGGCTTAGCACTGAGGGACACGGCGAGCAGTACTTC.

The table lists this clone with a count of one. V gene TRBV5-1 combines with J gene TRBJ1-1; D not certain. V shed 4 bases and J shed 1 base, with 11 bases lying between them. CDR3 length: 14 amino acids. From germline, CDR1 is SGHRS and CDR2 YFSETQ. For the CDR3, the DNA is TGCGCCAGCAGCAACCGGGAGGGGAACACTGAAGCTTTCTTT. It is translated as CASSNREGNTEAFF.

The CDR3 spells CASSPNPGTGGEQYF. The CDR3 nucleotides are TGTGCCAGCAGCCCAAACCCCGGGACAGGGGGCGAGCAGTACTTC. The chain joins TRBV7-8 to TRBJ2-7; 11 nucleotides agree with TRBD1. V shed 5 bases, J shed 6 bases, and the junction held 9 bases outside the gene matches. Per germline, CDR1 SGHVS and CDR2 FQNEAQ. This CDR3 region has 15 residues.